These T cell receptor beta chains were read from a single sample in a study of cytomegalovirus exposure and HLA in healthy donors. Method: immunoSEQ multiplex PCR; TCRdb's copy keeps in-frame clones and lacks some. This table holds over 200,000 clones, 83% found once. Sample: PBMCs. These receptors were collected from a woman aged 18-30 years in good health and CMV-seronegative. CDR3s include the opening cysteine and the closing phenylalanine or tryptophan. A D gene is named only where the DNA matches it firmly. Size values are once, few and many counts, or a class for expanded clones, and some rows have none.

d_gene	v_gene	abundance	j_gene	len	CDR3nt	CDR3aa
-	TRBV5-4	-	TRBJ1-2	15	TGTGCCAGCAGCCCTTACCCTAGGGGTAACTATGGCTACACCTTC	CASSPYPRGNYGYTF
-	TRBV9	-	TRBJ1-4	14	TGTGCCAGCAGCGTAGGGGGGGATGATGAAAAACTGTTTTTT	CASSVGGDDEKLFF
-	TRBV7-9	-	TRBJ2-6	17	TGTGCCAGCAGCTCAATCCTGGGGACCGCTGGGGCCAACGTCCTGACTTTC	CASSSILGTAGANVLTF
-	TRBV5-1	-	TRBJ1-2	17	TGCGCCAGCAGCTTATCCATCGTGGGACAAATACGATATGGCTACACCTTC	CASSLSIVGQIRYGYTF
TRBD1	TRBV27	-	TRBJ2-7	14	TGTGCCAGCAGTTCCATCCGACAGGGCCGCGAGCAGTACTTC	CASSSIRQGREQYF
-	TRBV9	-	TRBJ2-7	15	TGTGCCAGCAGCGTAGCCTCCAGCCCCCGGTACGAGCAGTACTTC	CASSVASSPRYEQYF
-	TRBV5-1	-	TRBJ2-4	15	TGCGCCAGCAGCTTGGCCCCTCCAGGGTCAAACATTCAGTACTTC	CASSLAPPGSNIQYF
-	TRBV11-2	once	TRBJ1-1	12	TGTGCCAGCAGCCCGGGACAATCTGAAGCTTTCTTT	CASSPGQSEAFF
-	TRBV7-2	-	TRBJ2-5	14	TGTGCCAGCAGCTTCGACAGCGGCCAAGAGACCCAGTACTTC	CASSFDSGQETQYF
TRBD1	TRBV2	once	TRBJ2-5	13	TGTGCCAGCAGTGGGACAGGGGGCGAGACCCAGTACTTC	CASSGTGGETQYF
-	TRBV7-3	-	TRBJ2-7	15	TGTGCCAGCAGCTTAGGCTCGGGGAATGCCTACGAGCAGTACTTC	CASSLGSGNAYEQYF
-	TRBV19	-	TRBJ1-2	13	TGTGCCAGTAAGATCGTCGGTAACTATGGCTACACCTTC	CASKIVGNYGYTF
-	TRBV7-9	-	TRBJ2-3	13	TGTGCCCTCGACCGGACTAGCACAGATACGCAGTATTTT	CALDRTSTDTQYF
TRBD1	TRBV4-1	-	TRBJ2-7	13	TGCGCCAGCAGCCGATATACAGGGGCCGAGCAGTACTTC	CASSRYTGAEQYF
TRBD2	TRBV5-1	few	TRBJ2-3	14	TGCGCCAGCAGCACGGGAGGGCTGACAGATACGCAGTATTTT	CASSTGGLTDTQYF
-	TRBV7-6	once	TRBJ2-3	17	TGTGCCAGCAGCCCCCAGGGGGGGATACCGGGACAAGATACGCAGTATTTT	CASSPQGGIPGQDTQYF
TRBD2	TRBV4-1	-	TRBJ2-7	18	TGCGCCAGCAGCCAAGCTCTAGCGGGAGGAAAGGGTGCCTACGAGCAGTACTTC	CASSQALAGGKGAYEQYF
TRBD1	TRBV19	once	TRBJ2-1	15	TGTGCCAGTAAGGGACAGGGAGGGTTGTCCGGTGAGCAGTTCTTC	CASKGQGGLSGEQFF
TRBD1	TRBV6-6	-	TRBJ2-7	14	TGTGCCAGCAGTAAACAGGGGGCCACCTACGAGCAGTACTTC	CASSKQGATYEQYF
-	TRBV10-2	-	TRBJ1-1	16	TGCGCCAGCAGTCCCAACGGGAGGGGCGGAGGCACTGAAGCTTTCTTT	CASSPNGRGGGTEAFF
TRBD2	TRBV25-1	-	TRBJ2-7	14	TGTGCCAGCAGCCGGGGAGGGCTCTCCTACGAGCAGTACTTC	CASSRGGLSYEQYF
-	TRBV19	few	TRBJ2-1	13	TGTGCCAGTAGTCAGACAAAGGCCAATGAGCAGTTCTTC	CASSQTKANEQFF
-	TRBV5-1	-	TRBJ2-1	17	TGCGCCAGCAGCCCCGGACACGACCCCCCACTTTACAATGAGCAGTTCTTC	CASSPGHDPPLYNEQFF
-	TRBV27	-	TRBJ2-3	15	TGTGCCAGCAGTTTATCGCTCAGCCGAGCGGATACGCAGTATTTT	CASSLSLSRADTQYF
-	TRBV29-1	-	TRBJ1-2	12	TGCAGCGTTGATTCGCTCAGGGGCGGCTACACCTTC	CSVDSLRGGYTF
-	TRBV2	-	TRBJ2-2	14	TGTGCCAGCAGTGAAGAGAGAAATACCGGGGAGCTGTTTTTT	CASSEERNTGELFF
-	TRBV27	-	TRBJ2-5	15	TGTGCCAGCAGTTTGTTGACTGAAGTTGGGGAGACCCAGTACTTC	CASSLLTEVGETQYF
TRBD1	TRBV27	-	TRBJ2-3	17	TGTGCCAGCGGTTTTGGGACAGGAGATTTAAACACAGATACGCAGTATTTT	CASGFGTGDLNTDTQYF
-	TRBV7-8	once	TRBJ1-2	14	TGTGCCAGCAGCTTAGGGGGGGCTGGCTATGGCTACACCTTC	CASSLGGAGYGYTF
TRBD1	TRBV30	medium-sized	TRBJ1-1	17	TGTGCCTGGAGCCCACCGGACAGGGTTTACGGGGCCCTCCGGGTTTTCTTT	CAWSPPDRVYGALRVFF
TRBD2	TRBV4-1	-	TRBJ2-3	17	TGCGCCAGCAGCTCCGGTGGGTGGGAGGGCGTCACAGATACGCAGTATTTT	CASSSGGWEGVTDTQYF
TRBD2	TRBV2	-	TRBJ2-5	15	TGTGCCAGCACTCCATGGGCTAGCGGGGAGGAGACCCAGTACTTC	CASTPWASGEETQYF
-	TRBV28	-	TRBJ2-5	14	TGTGCCAGCAGTGTGCACGACAGGTGGGAGACCCAGTACTTC	CASSVHDRWETQYF
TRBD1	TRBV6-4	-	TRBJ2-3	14	TGTGCCAGTCAGGGGGCGCCTAACACAGATACGCAGTATTTT	CASQGAPNTDTQYF
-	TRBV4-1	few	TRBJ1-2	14	TGCGCCAGCAGCGCCCAGGGGCGGAACTATGGCTACACCTTC	CASSAQGRNYGYTF
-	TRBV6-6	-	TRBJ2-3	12	TGTGCCAGTTCGGGGTCTGGAGATACGCAGTATTTT	CASSGSGDTQYF
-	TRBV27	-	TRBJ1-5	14	TGTGCCAGCAGTTTGATGGGGGGGAGGCAGCCCCAGCATTTT	CASSLMGGRQPQHF
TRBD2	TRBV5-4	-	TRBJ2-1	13	TGTGCCAGCAGCAATAGCGGGGGCGTTGAGCAGTTCTTC	CASSNSGGVEQFF
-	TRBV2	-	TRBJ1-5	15	TGTGCCAGCGTTCGGGAGGGGGTAGGCAATCAGCCCCAGCATTTT	CASVREGVGNQPQHF
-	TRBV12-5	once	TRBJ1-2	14	TGTGCTAGTGGTTTAGAATGGGACACGAGCGGCTACACCTTC	CASGLEWDTSGYTF
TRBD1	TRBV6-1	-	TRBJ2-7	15	TGTGCCAGCAGGAGGGACAGGGACCCTACCTACGAGCAGTACTTC	CASRRDRDPTYEQYF
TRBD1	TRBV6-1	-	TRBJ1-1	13	TGTGCCAGCAGTTGGACAGGGAACACTGAAGCTTTCTTT	CASSWTGNTEAFF
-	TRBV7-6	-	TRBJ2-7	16	TGTGCCAGCAGCTTAGGGTTGTCGGCAGGAGCATACGAGCAGTACTTC	CASSLGLSAGAYEQYF
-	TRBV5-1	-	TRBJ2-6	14	TGCGCCAGCAGCTTACGGGCTGGGGCCAACGTCCTGACTTTC	CASSLRAGANVLTF
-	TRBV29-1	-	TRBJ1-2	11	TGCAGCGTGGGGATGGACTATGGCTACACCTTC	CSVGMDYGYTF